This T cell receptor (beta chain) stems from a study of T cells after yellow fever vaccination. The CDR3 totals 14 residues. With 6 bases clipped from V and 3 bases from J, the junction kept 5 bases outside the gene matches. One entry per CDR3 protein, called by TCRdb with MiXCR from the 5' RACE reads. The sample yields about 180,000 distinct CDR3 sequences, 5.5% to 7.5% seen once. The genes are TRBV12-3 or TRBV12-4 and TRBJ2-7, with TRBD1 matching 10 bases. This TCR was sampled from a man between 18 and 35 years old who received the YFV17D yellow fever vaccine. Source: CD4+ T cells sorted from PBMCs, taken on the day of the first yellow fever vaccination. CDR3 coding DNA: TGTGCCAGCAGCGGACAGGGGGGCCGCTACGAGCAGTACTTC. Residues: CASSGQGGRYEQYF.